Included here is one T cell receptor (beta chain) sequence, with context. This entry belongs to a study of early T cells in non-severe SARS-CoV-2 infection. TCRdb fed the 5' RACE reads into MiXCR, producing one record per CDR3 protein. The data show about 62,000 distinct CDR3 sequences, with 8% to 10% seen just once and about 1.2% held by the top ten. The origin of this receptor is an adult who was a healthcare worker with PCR-confirmed SARS-CoV-2 infection or an uninfected control (not recorded which). Material: whole blood.

For the CDR3, the DNA is TGCAGTGCTAGACCCCTCCTAAGCGGGGGGAGCATCCACAATGAGCAGTTCTTC. This encodes CSARPLLSGGSIHNEQFF. V usage is TRBV20-1 and J usage is TRBJ2-1, with 9 bases that match TRBD2. The CDR3 is made up of 18 amino acids. The germline CDR1 and CDR2 sequences are DFQATT and SNEGSKA (reference sequence). The V gene end was trimmed by 2 bases and the J gene end by 5 bases; junction bases not matched to a gene: 16.